This TCR beta chain was recorded in a study of T cells after posttransplantation cyclophosphamide. Data came from immunoSEQ multiplex PCR; TCRdb stores just in-frame clones and leaves some out. This table has more than 3,000 clones, 95% appearing once. Study observations and caveats: Blood and skin or GI T cell repertoires showed limited TRB overlap.

About this clone: Its antigen is currently unknown.

The V end was cut by 5 bases, the J end by 5 bases, with 12 bases between. The CDR3 is 13 residues long. In germline, CDR1 is MNHEY, CDR2 SVGAGI. The naive gate required viable CD3+CD4+ or CD3+CD8+ cells with CCR7+CD45RA+CD45RO-CD95-CD27+CD28+ phenotype. What was sequenced was naive CD4+ T cells sorted from PBMCs. The chain employs TRBV6-5 and TRBJ2-5; TRBD1 is a possible D gene (5 bases). This TCR derives from a man between 50 and 59 years old. CDR3 protein: CASSLPGFETQYF. CDR3 nucleotides: TGTGCCAGCAGTCTACCAGGGTTTGAGACCCAGTACTTC.